The rows below give T cell receptor beta chains drawn from one sample of a study of PD-L1 blockade in urothelial cancer. Libraries were prepared by immunoSEQ multiplex PCR; TCRdb keeps only in-frame clonotypes and omits some of them. The profile covers about 24,000 clones, with 84% appearing a single time and 8% to 10% taken by the ten largest. The sequencing here drew on PBMCs, taken around atezolizumab (anti-PD-L1) treatment. The receptors derive from a man aged 70-80 years with urothelial cancer. The CDR3 runs from the conserved cysteine through the conserved F or W. The D gene is left open where the match is weak. Size is stated for part of the rows, as once, few or many counts, or as a class when the clone is expanded.

CDR3 length	V gene	clone size	D gene	J gene	CDR3 protein	CDR3 DNA
16	TRBV28	-	-	TRBJ1-2	CATEFPDGRGNYGYTF	TGTGCCACCGAGTTTCCCGACGGAAGGGGTAACTATGGCTACACCTTC
15	TRBV6-1	-	TRBD2	TRBJ2-5	CASSEKLAGRETQYF	TGTGCCAGCAGTGAAAAACTAGCGGGAAGAGAGACCCAGTACTTC
18	TRBV18	few	TRBD1	TRBJ2-1	CASSPPAGQGRLNNEQFF	TGTGCCAGCTCACCACCGGCGGGACAGGGGCGACTAAACAATGAGCAGTTCTTC
16	TRBV2	-	-	TRBJ2-1	CASRKASGSTYNEQFF	TGTGCCAGCAGGAAGGCCTCCGGGAGTACCTACAATGAGCAGTTCTTC
19	TRBV4-2	-	-	TRBJ2-7	CASSQDVPRWGLLQYEQYF	TGTGCCAGCAGCCAAGATGTACCCCGCTGGGGACTCCTTCAATACGAGCAGTACTTC
15	TRBV27	-	TRBD2	TRBJ2-7	CASSFGVAGARKQYF	TGTGCCAGCAGTTTCGGAGTAGCGGGAGCTCGAAAGCAGTACTTC
14	TRBV28	-	TRBD2	TRBJ2-7	CASSLPGGFVAQYF	TGTGCCAGCAGCCTCCCCGGGGGGTTTGTGGCGCAGTACTTC
15	TRBV19	-	-	TRBJ1-2	CASSIQQFDNYGYTF	TGTGCCAGTAGTATACAACAGTTCGATAACTATGGCTACACCTTC
14	TRBV5-1	-	-	TRBJ1-4	CASSVQGGDEKLFF	TGCGCCAGCAGCGTTCAGGGTGGGGATGAAAAACTGTTTTTT
17	TRBV19	few	TRBD1	TRBJ1-5	CASSKGGQGRSNQPQHF	TGTGCCAGTAGTAAGGGGGGACAGGGCAGAAGCAATCAGCCCCAGCATTTT
12	TRBV14	-	-	TRBJ1-2	CASSQERGGYTF	TGTGCCAGCAGCCAAGAACGGGGTGGCTACACCTTC
15	TRBV5-4	-	TRBD1	TRBJ1-2	CASSLVAGGQDGYTF	TGTGCCAGCAGCTTGGTCGCAGGGGGACAGGATGGCTACACCTTC
17	TRBV6-1	-	TRBD1	TRBJ1-4	CASSDLVTGGTNEKLFF	TGTGCCAGCAGTGACTTGGTGACAGGGGGCACTAATGAAAAACTGTTTTTT
12	TRBV30	-	-	TRBJ2-7	CAWRGQGYEQYF	TGTGCCTGGAGGGGCCAGGGGTACGAGCAGTACTTC
16	TRBV19	-	TRBD2	TRBJ2-1	CASSRGGLAGGNEQFF	TGTGCCAGTAGTAGGGGGGGGCTAGCGGGAGGCAATGAGCAGTTCTTC
15	TRBV2	-	TRBD1	TRBJ2-7	CASSIRQGPSYEQYF	TGTGCCAGCAGTATCCGACAGGGTCCCTCCTACGAGCAGTACTTC
14	TRBV7-2	-	TRBD1	TRBJ1-1	CASSFGTAYSEAFF	TGTGCCAGCAGCTTCGGGACAGCCTATTCTGAAGCTTTCTTT
16	TRBV7-9	-	-	TRBJ1-4	CASSSPELAANEKLFF	TGTGCCAGCAGCTCCCCTGAGTTGGCGGCTAATGAAAAACTGTTTTTT
14	TRBV28	-	TRBD1	TRBJ1-2	CASSPTGSNYGYTF	TGTGCCAGCAGCCCGACAGGGTCGAACTATGGCTACACCTTC
13	TRBV5-1	-	-	TRBJ1-1	CASSSTVNTEAFF	TGCGCCAGCAGCTCAACAGTGAACACTGAAGCTTTCTTT
13	TRBV4-1	few	TRBD2	TRBJ2-7	CASRPDGGSEQYF	TGCGCCAGCAGACCGGACGGGGGGAGCGAGCAGTACTTC
15	TRBV5-4	-	-	TRBJ2-5	CASSLGGREGETQYF	TGTGCCAGCAGCTTGGGAGGCAGGGAAGGGGAGACCCAGTACTTC
13	TRBV10-1	-	-	TRBJ1-3	CASSGLSGNTIYF	TGCGCCAGCAGTGGACTCTCTGGAAACACCATATATTTT
15	TRBV5-6	once	-	TRBJ2-3	CASSLGGGGTDTQYF	TGTGCCAGCAGCTTGGGGGGGGGCGGCACAGATACGCAGTATTTT
16	TRBV5-1	-	-	TRBJ2-5	CASSTAVRAPPETQYF	TGCGCCAGCTCTACGGCGGTCCGAGCACCCCCAGAGACCCAGTACTTC
15	TRBV10-3	-	-	TRBJ1-5	CAISESNLGNQPQHF	TGTGCCATCAGTGAGTCGAATTTAGGCAATCAGCCCCAGCATTTT
15	TRBV6-6	-	-	TRBJ1-5	CASSYGGVSGQPQHF	TGTGCCAGCAGTTACGGCGGGGTCTCGGGTCAGCCCCAGCATTTT
15	TRBV2	-	TRBD2	TRBJ2-1	CASSETGGQGNEQFF	TGTGCCAGCAGTGAAACGGGGGGGCAGGGCAATGAGCAGTTCTTC
14	TRBV2	-	TRBD1	TRBJ2-5	CASRDQGAGETQYF	TGTGCCAGCAGGGACCAGGGGGCTGGAGAGACCCAGTACTTC
18	TRBV7-2	-	TRBD2	TRBJ2-1	CASSLAKRLAGGLDEQFF	TGTGCCAGCAGCTTAGCCAAAAGGCTAGCGGGGGGCTTAGATGAGCAGTTCTTC
12	TRBV19	-	-	TRBJ2-2	CASRQNTGELFF	TGTGCCAGTAGACAGAACACCGGGGAGCTGTTTTTT
18	TRBV27	-	TRBD2	TRBJ2-4	CASSPLAGATQAKNIQYF	TGTGCCAGCAGTCCTCTAGCGGGAGCCACTCAAGCCAAAAACATTCAGTACTTC
11	TRBV28	-	-	TRBJ2-2	CASYAMGELFF	TGTGCCAGCTACGCTATGGGGGAGCTGTTTTTT